This TCR beta chain was sequenced in a study of CD8 T cells in Susac syndrome. Germline V CDR1 and CDR2: SGHAT, FQNNGV. The CDR3 runs 15 residues. The ends were cut back, 3 bases at V and 0 bases at J, with 8 bases in the middle. CD8+ and CD4+ T cells from blood underwent TCR beta sequencing. It was treatment-naive patients with stable or active relapsing-remitting disease who made up the multiple sclerosis controls. TEMRA cells were FACS-enriched, unlike CD8+ and CD4+ T cells, which were negatively isolated. It was with random hexamers that roughly 0.5 to 1 ug RNA was reverse transcribed. Amplification of TCR beta CDR3 was carried out by immunoSEQ multiplex PCR, which covered 54 Vbeta and 13 Jbeta segments. A single record per CDR3 protein comes from TCRdb applying MiXCR to the immunoSEQ multiplex PCR reads. In the table there are roughly 200,000 distinct CDR3 sequences, approximately 94% of which are singletons.

Sequencing was carried out using CD4+ T cells from PBMCs. The receptor comes from a human donor with multiple sclerosis. The chain is built from TRBV11-2 and TRBJ1-4; D perhaps matches TRBD1 (6 bases). CDR3 nucleotides: TGTGCCAGCAGCTTTACAGGGTCAACTAATGAAAAACTGTTTTTT. It codes for CASSFTGSTNEKLFF.